This TCR beta chain derives from a study of control samples from healthy donors and cancer patients. V lost 3 bases to trimming and J lost 10 bases, with 12 bases between them. The CDR3 has 12 residues. This table comes from immunoSEQ multiplex PCR, and its TCRdb copy is limited to in-frame clones, with some not included. In the table there are approximately 120,000 clones, around 87% of which are singletons. The origin of this receptor is a man in his forties or fifties in good health. This sequence joins TRBV12-3 or TRBV12-4 and TRBJ1-1; no definite D call. Sequenced input: blood. The CDR3 spells CASSFLFRGAFF. The CDR3 DNA sequence: TGTGCCAGCAGTTTCCTATTCAGAGGAGCTTTCTTT.